This T cell receptor beta chain is drawn from a study of blood T cell repertoires in COVID-19. Study summary: Sites across the United States, Italy and Spain contributed samples from acute and convalescent COVID-19. From T cells, B-cell-depleted T cells, or PBMCs came the material, which was cDNA or gDNA.

Looked up from germline, CDR1 is SGHTA and CDR2 is FQGTGA. Trimming stripped 1 base from V and 3 bases from J, with 9 bases between. The CDR3 is made up of 15 amino acids. In the original analysis: Cell counts per sample came from amplifying reference gene primers. TCRdb's table, derived via immunoSEQ multiplex PCR, lists solely in-frame clones and lacks some. V and J calls and clone size are given by that table; D and trimming were obtained from the DNA. The repertoire holds a few hundred thousand clones, 80% to 85% seen once, with around 20% in the top ten. The chain combines TRBV7-3 with TRBJ2-2; the D gene is possibly TRBD1 (5 bases). The sequencing sample was made of peripheral blood. This clonotype was obtained from a man aged 30 to 45 with active or convalescent COVID-19. The chain's CDR3 is CASSLKGIHTGELFF. The CDR3 DNA follows: TGTGCCAGCAGCTTAAAGGGGATACACACCGGGGAGCTGTTTTTT.